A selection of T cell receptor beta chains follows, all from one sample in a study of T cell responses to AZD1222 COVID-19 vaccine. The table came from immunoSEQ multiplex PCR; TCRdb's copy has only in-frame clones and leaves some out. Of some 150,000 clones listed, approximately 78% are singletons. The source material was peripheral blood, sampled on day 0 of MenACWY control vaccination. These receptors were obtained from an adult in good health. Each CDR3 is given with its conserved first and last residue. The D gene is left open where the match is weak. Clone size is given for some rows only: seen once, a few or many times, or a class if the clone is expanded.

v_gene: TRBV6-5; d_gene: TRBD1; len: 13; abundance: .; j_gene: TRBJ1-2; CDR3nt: TGTGCCAGCAGTCAGGACAGGGCTGTTGGCTACACCTTC; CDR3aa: CASSQDRAVGYTF
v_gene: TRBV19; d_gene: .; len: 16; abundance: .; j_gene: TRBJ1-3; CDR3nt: TGTGCCAGTAATGGGAGGAACAGACTCTCTGGAAACACCATATATTTT; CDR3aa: CASNGRNRLSGNTIYF
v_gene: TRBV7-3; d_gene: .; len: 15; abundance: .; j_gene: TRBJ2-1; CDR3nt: TGTGCCAGCAGCCTCATGGGGGGTTCCTACAATGAGCAGTTCTTC; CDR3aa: CASSLMGGSYNEQFF
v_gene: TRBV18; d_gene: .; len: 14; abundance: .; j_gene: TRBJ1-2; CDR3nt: TGTGCCAGCTCACCGGAAGGGACCGCGCGAGGCTACACCTTC; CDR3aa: CASSPEGTARGYTF
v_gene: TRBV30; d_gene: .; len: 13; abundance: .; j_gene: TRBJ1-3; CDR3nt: TGTGCCTGTAACCGGGTTGGAGGAAACACCATATATTTT; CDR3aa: CACNRVGGNTIYF
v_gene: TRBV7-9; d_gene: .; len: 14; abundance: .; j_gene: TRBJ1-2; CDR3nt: TGTGCCAGCAGCTCTCAGACCTTGAGGTATGGCTACACCTTC; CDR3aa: CASSSQTLRYGYTF
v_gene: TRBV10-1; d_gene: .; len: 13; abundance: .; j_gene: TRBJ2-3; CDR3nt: TGCGCCAGCAGCCGGGTTAGCACAGATACGCAGTATTTT; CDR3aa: CASSRVSTDTQYF
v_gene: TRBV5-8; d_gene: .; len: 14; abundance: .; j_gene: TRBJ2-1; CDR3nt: TGTGCCAGCAGGGCGGAACGGATCTACAATGAGCAGTTCTTC; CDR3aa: CASRAERIYNEQFF
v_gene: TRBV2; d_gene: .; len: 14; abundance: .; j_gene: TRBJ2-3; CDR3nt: TGTGCCACCCGACCCCAAGGGAGCACAGATACGCAGTATTTT; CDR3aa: CATRPQGSTDTQYF
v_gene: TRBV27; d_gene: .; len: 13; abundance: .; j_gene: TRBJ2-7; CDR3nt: TGTGCCAGCAGTTTATCCAAATCCTACGAGCAGTACTTC; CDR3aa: CASSLSKSYEQYF
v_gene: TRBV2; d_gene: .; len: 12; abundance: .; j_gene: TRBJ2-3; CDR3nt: TGTGCCAGCAGTGGGCGGGCAGATACGCAGTATTTT; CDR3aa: CASSGRADTQYF
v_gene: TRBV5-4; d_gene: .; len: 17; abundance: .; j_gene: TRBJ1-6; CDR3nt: TGTGCCAGCAGCTTACACAGGGTGGACTCCTATAATTCACCCCTCCACTTT; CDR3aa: CASSLHRVDSYNSPLHF
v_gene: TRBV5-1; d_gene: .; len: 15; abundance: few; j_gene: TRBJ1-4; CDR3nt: TGCGCCAGCAGCTTGAGGGCAGGGGACTATGAAAAACTGTTTTTT; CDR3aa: CASSLRAGDYEKLFF
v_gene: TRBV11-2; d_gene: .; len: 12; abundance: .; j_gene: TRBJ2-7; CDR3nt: TGTGCCAGCACCGACGATTGGGACGAGCAGTACTTC; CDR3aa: CASTDDWDEQYF
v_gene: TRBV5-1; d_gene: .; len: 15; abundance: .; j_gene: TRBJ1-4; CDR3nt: TGCGCCAGCAGCTCGCGGGGTGCAACTAATGAAAAACTGTTTTTT; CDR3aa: CASSSRGATNEKLFF
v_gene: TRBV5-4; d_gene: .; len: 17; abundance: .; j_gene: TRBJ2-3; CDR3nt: TGTGCCAGCACCCCCGATAGGGGCCTGTTTGGTTCAGATACGCAGTATTTT; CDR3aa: CASTPDRGLFGSDTQYF
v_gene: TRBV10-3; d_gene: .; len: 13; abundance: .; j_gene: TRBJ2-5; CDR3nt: TGTGCCATCAGTGGGACAGTATCCGAGACCCAGTACTTC; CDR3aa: CAISGTVSETQYF
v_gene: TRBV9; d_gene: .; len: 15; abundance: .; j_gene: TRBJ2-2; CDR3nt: TGTGCCAGCAGCCCGACGGGTTCGAACACCGGGGAGCTGTTTTTT; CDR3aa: CASSPTGSNTGELFF
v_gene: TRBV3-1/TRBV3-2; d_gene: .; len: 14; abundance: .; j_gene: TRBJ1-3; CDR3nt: TGTGCCAGCAGCCAGAGGGGGGCAAGGGACACCATATATTTT; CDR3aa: CASSQRGARDTIYF
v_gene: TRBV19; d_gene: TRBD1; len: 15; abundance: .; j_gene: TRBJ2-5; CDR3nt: TGTGCCAGTAGTATTAGGGGGACAGGCCAAGAGACCCAGTACTTC; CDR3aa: CASSIRGTGQETQYF
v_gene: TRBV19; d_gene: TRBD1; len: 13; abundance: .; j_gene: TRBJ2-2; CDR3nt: TGTGCGGTGGACAGGGGGAACACCGGGGAGCTGTTTTTT; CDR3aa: CAVDRGNTGELFF
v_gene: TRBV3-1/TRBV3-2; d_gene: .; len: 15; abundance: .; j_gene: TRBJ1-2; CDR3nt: TGTGCCAGCAGCCAAGTTCTAAGGGGCGGTGATGGCTACACCTTC; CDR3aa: CASSQVLRGGDGYTF
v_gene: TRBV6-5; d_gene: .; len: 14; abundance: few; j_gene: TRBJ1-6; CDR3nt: TGTGCCAGCAGTTACTCGGGCCCTAATTCACCCCTCCACTTT; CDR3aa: CASSYSGPNSPLHF
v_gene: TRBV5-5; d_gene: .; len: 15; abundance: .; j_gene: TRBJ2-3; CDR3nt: TGTGCCAGCAGCTTTTCACTCCCCAGCACAGATACGCAGTATTTT; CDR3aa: CASSFSLPSTDTQYF
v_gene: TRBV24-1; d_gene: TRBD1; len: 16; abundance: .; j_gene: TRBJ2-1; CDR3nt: TGTGCCACCAGTGATGCGCAGGGGGCCACCTACAATGAGCAGTTCTTC; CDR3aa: CATSDAQGATYNEQFF
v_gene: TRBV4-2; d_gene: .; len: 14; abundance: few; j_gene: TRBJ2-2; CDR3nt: TGTGCCAGCAGCCCTGAAGGACAGTCCGGGGAGCTGTTTTTT; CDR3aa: CASSPEGQSGELFF
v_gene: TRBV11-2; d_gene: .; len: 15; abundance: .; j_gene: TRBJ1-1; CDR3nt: TGTGCCAGCAGCTTAGCTCCGGCGATCAACACTGAAGCTTTCTTT; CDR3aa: CASSLAPAINTEAFF
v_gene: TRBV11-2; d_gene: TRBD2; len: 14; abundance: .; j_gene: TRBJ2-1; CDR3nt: TGTGCCAGCAGCTTAGGTTGGCGGGAGAATGAGCAGTTCTTC; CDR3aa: CASSLGWRENEQFF
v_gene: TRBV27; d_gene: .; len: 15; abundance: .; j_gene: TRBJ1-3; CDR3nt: TGTGCCAGCAGTTTATCGGGGGTCCCTGGAAACACCATATATTTT; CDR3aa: CASSLSGVPGNTIYF